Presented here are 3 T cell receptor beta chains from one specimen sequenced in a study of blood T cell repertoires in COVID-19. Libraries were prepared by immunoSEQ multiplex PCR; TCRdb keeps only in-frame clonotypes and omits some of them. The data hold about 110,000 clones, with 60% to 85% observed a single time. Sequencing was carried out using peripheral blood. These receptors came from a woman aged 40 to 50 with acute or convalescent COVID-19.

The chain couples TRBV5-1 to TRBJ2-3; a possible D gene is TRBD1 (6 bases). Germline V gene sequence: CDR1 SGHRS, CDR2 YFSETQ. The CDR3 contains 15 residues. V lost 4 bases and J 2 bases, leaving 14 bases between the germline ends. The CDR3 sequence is CASSRQVGSTDTQYF. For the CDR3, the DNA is TGCGCCAGCAGCAGACAGGTGGGGTCCACAGATACGCAGTATTTT.

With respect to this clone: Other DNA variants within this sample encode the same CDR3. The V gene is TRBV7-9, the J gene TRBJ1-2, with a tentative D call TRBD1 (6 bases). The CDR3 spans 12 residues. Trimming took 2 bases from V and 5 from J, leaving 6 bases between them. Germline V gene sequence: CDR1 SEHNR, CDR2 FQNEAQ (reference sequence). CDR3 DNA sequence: TGTGCCAGCAGCTTAAGGGGGTATGGCTACACCTTC. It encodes CASSLRGYGYTF.

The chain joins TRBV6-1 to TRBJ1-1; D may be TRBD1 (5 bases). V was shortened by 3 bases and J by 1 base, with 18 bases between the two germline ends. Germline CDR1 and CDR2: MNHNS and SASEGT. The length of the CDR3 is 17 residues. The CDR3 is CASSDRAGGSGNTEAFF. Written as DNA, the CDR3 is TGTGCCAGCAGTGACCGGGCCGGGGGGTCAGGGAACACTGAAGCTTTCTTT.